The 26 T cell receptor beta chains reported below all come from one sample, sequenced in a study of blood T cell repertoires in COVID-19. Assay: immunoSEQ multiplex PCR; the TCRdb copy retains only in-frame clones and omits some. The table lists about 140,000 clones, approximately 91% of them singletons. Sequenced: peripheral blood. The receptors were gathered from a man aged 50 to 60 with active or convalescent COVID-19.

The chain joins TRBV7-3 to TRBJ2-3, with TRBD2 matching 13 bases. Germline V lookup: CDR1 SGHTA, CDR2 FQGTGA. This CDR3 region has 15 residues. The J segment lost 4 bases and the V segment lost 5 bases, leaving 3 bases of the junction unmatched. CDR3 residues: CASSQTSGRADTQYF. The CDR3 DNA reads as TGTGCCAGCAGCCAAACTAGCGGGAGGGCAGATACGCAGTATTTT.

This chain uses TRBV5-4 with TRBJ2-2; tentative D call: TRBD2 (5 bases). V was cut by 0 bases and J by 0 bases, with 12 bases left in between. The CDR3 extends over 17 amino acids. Germline values: CDR1 SGHNT, CDR2 YYREEE (reference sequence). DNA of the CDR3: TGTGCCAGCAGCTTGGGGCGAGGACTTTCGAACACCGGGGAGCTGTTTTTT. It yields the protein CASSLGRGLSNTGELFF.

This chain connects TRBV2 to TRBJ2-2; 10 positions match TRBD1. Per germline, CDR1 SNHLY and CDR2 FYNNEI. J lost 8 bases, V lost 6 bases, and 6 bases had no gene match. The CDR3 consists of 14 residues. CDR3 protein: CASRRDRGQGELFF. The DNA of the CDR3 is TGTGCCAGCAGGAGAGACAGGGGGCAAGGGGAGCTGTTTTTT. The entire variable domain, with the rest obtained from reference TRBV2 and TRBJ2-2, is as follows: EPEVTQTPSHQVTQMGQEVILRCVPISNHLYFYWYRQILGQKVEFLVSFYNNEISEKSEIFDDQFSVERPDGSNFTLKIRSTKLEDSAMYFCASRRDRGQGELFFGEGSRLTVL.

For the CDR3, the DNA is TGTGCCAGCAGTGGACAGCTTTTTGGCGAGCAGTACTTC. Its protein product is CASSGQLFGEQYF. V and J are TRBV2 and TRBJ2-7; maybe TRBD1 (5 bases). The germline V gene encodes CDR1 SNHLY and CDR2 FYNNEI. The V gene lost 4 bases and the J gene lost 6 bases, with 13 bases spanning the gap. CDR3 length: 13 amino acids.

This sequence joins TRBV4-3 and TRBJ1-1; D remains ambiguous. V was clipped by 0 bases and J by 2 bases, with 7 bases between them. CDR1 and CDR2 from the germline V gene are LGHNA and YSLEER. The CDR3 length is 14 residues. The CDR3, as DNA: TGCGCCAGCAGCCAAGAGGCCGTTAACACTGAAGCTTTCTTT. It codes for CASSQEAVNTEAFF.

The rearrangement links TRBV9 to TRBJ1-1; possibly TRBD1 for D (5 bases). The V end lost 4 bases, the J end lost 6 bases, and 10 bases lay between the germline ends. There are 12 residues in the CDR3. The germline V gene encodes CDR1 SGDLS and CDR2 YYNGEE. The CDR3 DNA sequence: TGTGCCAGCAGCCCACGGGGGGCTGAAGCTTTCTTT. Protein product: CASSPRGAEAFF.

V and J are TRBV15 and TRBJ2-1, with 9 bases lining up with TRBD1. V lost 5 bases, J lost 8 bases, and 13 bases stayed unmatched. Germline CDR1 and CDR2: LNHNV and YYDKDF (reference sequence). The CDR3 consists of 16 residues. This CDR3 is CATSVQKGTGSDEQFF. In DNA, the CDR3 is TGTGCCACCAGCGTACAGAAGGGGACAGGGTCCGATGAGCAGTTCTTC.

The chain is built from TRBV11-2 and TRBJ1-5; 9 bases align to TRBD1. The ends lost 5 bases at V and 6 bases at J; junction bases unmatched: 5. Germline CDR1 is SGHAT and CDR2 is FQNNGV. CDR3 length: 14 amino acids. The CDR3 DNA is TGTGCCAGCAGCCGGGACAGGGTGGGTCAGCCCCAGCATTTT. This encodes CASSRDRVGQPQHF. Looking up the rest from reference TRBV11-2 and TRBJ1-5 gives the full variable domain: EAGVAQSPRYKIIEKRQSVAFWCNPISGHATLYWYQQILGQGPKLLIQFQNNGVVDDSQLPKDRFSAERLKGVDSTLKIQPAKLEDSAVYLCASSRDRVGQPQHFGDGTRLSIL.

This rearrangement joins TRBV4-1 to TRBJ1-1; the match to TRBD1 covers 12 bases. The CDR3 extends over 17 amino acids. Losses at the gene ends were 1 base for V and 0 bases for J; bases not matched to a gene: 3. From germline, CDR1 is MGHRA and CDR2 YSYEKL. CDR3 nucleotides: TGCGCCAGCAGCCAAGTAGGGACAGGGGGCATGAACACTGAAGCTTTCTTT. Encoded protein: CASSQVGTGGMNTEAFF.

The chain uses TRBV2 and TRBJ2-5; perhaps TRBD2 as D (6 bases). This CDR3 is 14 amino acids long. The germline V gene has CDR1 SNHLY and CDR2 FYNNEI. The V end was cut by 8 bases, the J end by 1 base, with 14 bases between. In DNA, the CDR3 is TGTGCCAGCTGTCGGTGGGGGGTCCAAGAGACCCAGTACTTC. It codes for CASCRWGVQETQYF. Together with reference TRBV2 and TRBJ2-5, the CDR3 gives the full variable domain: EPEVTQTPSHQVTQMGQEVILRCVPISNHLYFYWYRQILGQKVEFLVSFYNNEISEKSEIFDDQFSVERPDGSNFTLKIRSTKLEDSAMYFCASCRWGVQETQYFGPGTRLLVL.

The chain couples TRBV19 to TRBJ1-4; TRBD1 might be the D (6 bases). Trimming removed 9 bases from V and 8 bases from J, with 19 bases in between. The CDR3 length is 14 residues. CDR1 is LNHDA and CDR2 is SQIVND in the germline V gene (reference sequence). CDR3 loop: CASSGGGALEKLFF. The CDR3 nucleotides are TGTGCCAGCTCGGGGGGGGGCGCGTTGGAAAAACTGTTTTTT.

The chain couples TRBV11-2 to TRBJ2-7; TRBD2 matches 11 bases. CDR1 is SGHAT, CDR2 FQNNGV, per germline. The length of the CDR3 is 14 residues. V lost 8 bases and J lost 6; bases outside the gene matches: 9. The CDR3 here is CASGPRLAGGEQYF. Here the CDR3 DNA reads TGTGCCAGCGGCCCACGTCTAGCGGGAGGCGAGCAGTACTTC.

The chain couples TRBV15 to TRBJ1-3, with 7 positions matching TRBD1. Germline-derived CDR1 and CDR2 are LNHNV and YYDKDF (reference sequence). The CDR3 contains 18 residues. Trimming took 0 bases from V and 1 from J; bases not matched to a gene: 9. The CDR3 loop is CATSRDPQGVRSGNTIYF. DNA of the CDR3: TGTGCCACCAGCAGAGATCCCCAGGGGGTCAGGTCTGGAAACACCATATATTTT.

This clone was seen once. J is TRBJ2-2 and V is TRBV24-1; 12 nucleotides align to TRBD1. The CDR3 runs 17 residues. The junction had 12 bases not matched to a gene; V was cut back by 7 bases and J by 7 bases. Germline V gene sequence: CDR1 KGHDR, CDR2 SFDVKD. The CDR3 is CATRGVTGTGGNGELFF. CDR3 DNA sequence: TGTGCCACCAGGGGAGTAACCGGGACAGGGGGCAACGGGGAGCTGTTTTTT.

This rearrangement joins TRBV7-2 to TRBJ2-7; 8 bases are shared with TRBD1. CDR1 and CDR2 (germline): SGHTA, FQGNSA. After removal of 0 bases from V and 7 bases from J, the junction contained 14 bases not matched to a gene. The CDR3 contains 17 residues. The CDR3 spells CASSLAFERQGLREQYF. The CDR3 DNA sequence: TGTGCCAGCAGCTTAGCTTTCGAGAGACAGGGGCTTAGGGAGCAGTACTTC. The entire variable domain, with the rest obtained from reference TRBV7-2 and TRBJ2-7, is as follows: GAGVSQSPSNKVTEKGKDVELRCDPISGHTALYWYRQSLGQGLEFLIYFQGNSAPDKSGLPSDRFSAERTGGSVSTLTIQRTQQEDSAVYLCASSLAFERQGLREQYFGPGTRLTVT.

This clone was recorded a few times. This CDR3 reads CASSRGVTLAKNIQYF. CDR3 nucleotide sequence: TGTGCCAGCAGCCGGGGCGTTACCCTAGCCAAAAACATTCAGTACTTC. The chain links TRBV3-1 (or the pseudogene TRBV3-2) to TRBJ2-4; possibly TRBD1 for D (5 bases). In germline, CDR1 is LGHDT, CDR2 YNNKEL (reference sequence). The CDR3 is 16 residues long. Trimming shortened V by 4 bases and J by 0 bases, and 13 bases separated the two germline ends.

This clone was seen just once. The same CDR3 also results from other DNA sequences found in this sample. The chain uses TRBV5-1 and TRBJ2-7; 8 nucleotides match TRBD1. Germline lookup yields CDR1 SGHRS and CDR2 YFSETQ. V dropped 4 bases and J dropped 2; count of bases not matched to a gene: 5. The CDR3 consists of 14 residues. CDR3: CASSLGQGPYEQYF. The CDR3 DNA follows: TGCGCCAGCAGCCTCGGACAGGGACCCTACGAGCAGTACTTC.

This chain uses TRBV9 with TRBJ2-1; 11 positions match TRBD2. The CDR3 contains 14 residues. The V and J ends lost 4 bases and 7 bases, in that order; junction bases with no gene match: 4. CDR1 and CDR2 from the germline V gene are SGDLS and YYNGEE. CDR3 residues: CASSSRTSGNEQFF. The CDR3 coding sequence is TGTGCCAGCAGCTCCCGGACTAGCGGGAATGAGCAGTTCTTC.

The genes are TRBV5-6 and TRBJ1-4, with unresolved D. Germline lookup yields CDR1 SGHDT and CDR2 YYEEEE. This CDR3 has 16 residues. The V gene lost 0 bases and the J gene lost 5 bases, with 14 bases spanning the gap. CDR3 sequence reads: CASSLDRITGNEKLFF. The CDR3 coding sequence is TGTGCCAGCAGCTTGGATAGAATCACCGGGAATGAAAAACTGTTTTTT.

CDR3 region: CASSQDFFGQGPLAFSNQPQHF. CDR3 nucleotides: TGCGCCAGCAGCCAAGACTTTTTTGGACAGGGCCCTCTTGCTTTTAGCAATCAGCCCCAGCATTTT. The chain recombines TRBV4-3 with TRBJ1-5, with 8 bases identical to TRBD1. This CDR3 is 22 amino acids long. With 0 bases clipped from V and 0 bases from J, the junction kept 19 bases outside the gene matches. CDR1 is LGHNA, CDR2 YSLEER, per germline.

The chain recombines TRBV3-1 (or the pseudogene TRBV3-2) with TRBJ2-7; 9 bases agree with TRBD2. With 5 bases clipped from V and 5 bases from J, the junction kept 7 bases outside the gene matches. The CDR3 is 14 amino acids. In germline, CDR1 is LGHDT, CDR2 YNNKEL (reference sequence). CDR3 sequence: CASSTGLAIHEQYF. For the CDR3, the DNA is TGTGCCAGCAGCACGGGACTAGCAATCCACGAGCAGTACTTC.

V and J are TRBV18 and TRBJ1-1, with D uncertain. The germline CDR1 and CDR2 sequences are KGHSH and LQKENI. Trimming took off 3 bases at V and 0 bases at J, with 8 bases between the two ends. CDR3 size: 14 residues. The CDR3 nucleotides are TGTGCCAGCTCACCGGCGGCCGTGAACACTGAAGCTTTCTTT. Protein: CASSPAAVNTEAFF.

The sample holds one count of this clone. The chain employs TRBV13 and TRBJ2-7, with 7 bases matching TRBD2. The V segment lost 3 bases and the J segment 1 base; nucleotides outside the gene matches: 9. This CDR3 spans 16 amino acids. Germline values: CDR1 PRHDT, CDR2 FYEKMQ (reference sequence). The CDR3 is CASSFPPREESYEQYF. The CDR3 DNA follows: TGTGCCAGCAGCTTTCCCCCCCGGGAGGAGTCCTACGAGCAGTACTTC.

This clone was detected once. The V gene is TRBV15, the J gene TRBJ2-2; D may be TRBD2 (5 bases). CDR1 is LNHNV, CDR2 YYDKDF, per germline (reference sequence). This CDR3 spans 15 amino acids. The V gene lost 0 bases and the J gene lost 4 bases, with 9 bases spanning the gap. The CDR3 region has the DNA TGTGCCACCAGCAGAGATCGGGGATCCACCGGGGAGCTGTTTTTT. It is translated as CATSRDRGSTGELFF. The complete variable domain, with remaining parts taken from reference TRBV15 and TRBJ2-2, reads DAMVIQNPRYQVTQFGKPVTLSCSQTLNHNVMYWYQQKSSQAPKLLFHYYDKDFNNEADTPDNFQSRRPNTSFCFLDIRSPGLGDTAMYLCATSRDRGSTGELFFGEGSRLTVL.

The genes are TRBV30 and TRBJ1-4, with TRBD1 matching over 10 bases. The CDR3 consists of 13 residues. Germline V CDR1 and CDR2: GTSNPN, SVGIG (reference sequence). Trimming removed 2 bases from V and 7 bases from J; junction bases left unmatched: 1. This chain's CDR3 is CAWSRDRGEKLFF. CDR3 nucleotide sequence: TGTGCCTGGAGTCGGGACAGGGGTGAAAAACTGTTTTTT. The full variable domain, its missing parts supplied by reference TRBV30 and TRBJ1-4, is SQTIHQWPATLVQPVGSPLSLECTVEGTSNPNLYWYRQAAGRGLQLLFYSVGIGQISSEVPQNLSASRPQDRQFILSSKKLLLSDSGFYLCAWSRDRGEKLFFGSGTQLSVL.

V is TRBV2 and J is TRBJ1-4; 8 nucleotides match TRBD1. The length of the CDR3 is 15 residues. With V trimmed by 3 bases and J by 8 bases, 8 bases remained unmatched. Germline CDR1 reads SNHLY; CDR2 reads FYNNEI. The CDR3 region is CASSDRAGGAEKLFF. The CDR3 DNA follows: TGTGCCAGCAGTGATCGGGCAGGGGGCGCGGAAAAACTGTTTTTT.